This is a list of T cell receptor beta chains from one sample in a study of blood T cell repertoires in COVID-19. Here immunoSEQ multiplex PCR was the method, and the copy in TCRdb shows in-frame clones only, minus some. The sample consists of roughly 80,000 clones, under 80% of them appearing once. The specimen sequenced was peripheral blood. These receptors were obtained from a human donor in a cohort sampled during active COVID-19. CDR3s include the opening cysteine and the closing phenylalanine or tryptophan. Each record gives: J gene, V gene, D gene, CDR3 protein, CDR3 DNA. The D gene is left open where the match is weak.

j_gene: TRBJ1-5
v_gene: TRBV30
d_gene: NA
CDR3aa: CAWSRGNQPQHF
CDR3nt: TGTGCCTGGAGTAGGGGAAATCAGCCCCAGCATTTT

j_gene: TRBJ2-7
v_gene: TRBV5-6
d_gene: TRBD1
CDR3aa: CASSQGQAYEQYF
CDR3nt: TGTGCCAGCAGCCAAGGACAGGCCTACGAGCAGTACTTC

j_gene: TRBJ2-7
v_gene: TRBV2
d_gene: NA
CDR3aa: CASSKRTISYEQYF
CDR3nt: TGTGCCAGCAGTAAGCGGACTATTTCCTACGAGCAGTACTTC

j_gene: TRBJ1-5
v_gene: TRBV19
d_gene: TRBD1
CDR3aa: CASSMTGTGDNQPQHF
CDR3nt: TGTGCCAGTAGTATGACCGGGACAGGGGACAATCAGCCCCAGCATTTT

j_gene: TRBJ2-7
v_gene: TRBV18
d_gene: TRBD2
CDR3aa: CASSPLAGGVYEQYF
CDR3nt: TGTGCCAGCTCACCGCTAGCGGGGGGGGTTTACGAGCAGTACTTC

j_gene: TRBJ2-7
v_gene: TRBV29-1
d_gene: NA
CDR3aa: CSVGGANEQYF
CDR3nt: TGCAGCGTTGGCGGCGCGAACGAGCAGTACTTC

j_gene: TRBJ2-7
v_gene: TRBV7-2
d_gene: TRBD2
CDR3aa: CASSLSSGGYEQYF
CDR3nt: TGTGCCAGCAGCTTAAGTAGCGGGGGCTACGAGCAGTACTTC

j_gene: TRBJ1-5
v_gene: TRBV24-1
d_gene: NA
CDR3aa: CATSDRVGNQPQHF
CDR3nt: TGTGCCACCAGTGACAGGGTCGGTAATCAGCCCCAGCATTTT

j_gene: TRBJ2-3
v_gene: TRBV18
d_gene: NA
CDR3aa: CASSPPTNTDTQYF
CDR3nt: TGTGCCAGCTCACCACCGACTAACACAGATACGCAGTATTTT

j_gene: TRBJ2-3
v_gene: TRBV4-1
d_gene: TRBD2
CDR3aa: CASSQARGLVSDTQYF
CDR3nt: TGCGCCAGCAGCCAAGCGAGGGGACTAGTTTCAGATACGCAGTATTTT